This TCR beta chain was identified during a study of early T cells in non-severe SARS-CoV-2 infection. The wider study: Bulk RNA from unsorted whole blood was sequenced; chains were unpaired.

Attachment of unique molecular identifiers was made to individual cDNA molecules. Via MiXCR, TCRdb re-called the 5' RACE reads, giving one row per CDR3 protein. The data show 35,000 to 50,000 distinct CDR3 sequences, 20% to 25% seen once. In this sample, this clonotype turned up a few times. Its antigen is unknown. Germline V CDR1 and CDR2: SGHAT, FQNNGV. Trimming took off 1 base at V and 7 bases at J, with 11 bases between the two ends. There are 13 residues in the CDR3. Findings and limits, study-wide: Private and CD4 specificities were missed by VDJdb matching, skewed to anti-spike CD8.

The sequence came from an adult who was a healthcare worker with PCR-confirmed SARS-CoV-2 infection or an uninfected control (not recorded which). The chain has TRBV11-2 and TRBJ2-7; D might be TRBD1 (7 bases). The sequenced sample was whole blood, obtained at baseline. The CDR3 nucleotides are TGTGCCAGCAGCTTAGCCCAGGGGGGTGAGCAGTACTTC. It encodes CASSLAQGGEQYF.